This TCR gamma chain was retrieved from a study of gamma delta lymphoproliferative disorders and STAT genes. This clone is hyperexpanded. At the DNA level, this CDR3 is encoded by other sequences in the same sample as well. The receptor sequences were amplified from genomic DNA of peripheral blood mononuclear cells. TCRdb called clones from the multiplex PCR reads again using CATT. The profile shows 700 to 850 gamma-chain clones, around 15% of them singletons. V lost 0 bases and J lost 4; bases outside the gene matches: 5. The CDR3 extends over 15 amino acids. The germline gives CDR1 VTNTFY, CDR2 YDVSTARD (reference sequence).

This TCR derives from a human donor in good health. The genes are TRGV3 and TRGJP1. TCRdb gives no J gene; it was assigned here by matching the DNA to germline. The specimen was blood. CDR3 amino acids: CATWDRLVTGWFKIF. The CDR3 DNA is TGTGCCACCTGGGACAGGCTGGTCACTGGTTGGTTCAAGATATTT.